The 6 T cell receptor beta chains below come from one sample, sequenced in a study of CD8 T cells in ankylosing spondylitis. Via MiXCR, TCRdb re-called the 5' RACE reads, giving one row per CDR3 protein. The table includes around 250,000 distinct CDR3 sequences, about 10% detected once. The sequenced sample consisted of blood, either unsorted or a sorted T cell fraction (not recorded which). Every receptor here comes from a male donor with ankylosing spondylitis or in good health (not recorded which).

The chain uses TRBV5-6 and TRBJ2-5, with 10 bases lining up with TRBD2. This CDR3 region has 18 residues. The V segment lost 2 bases and the J segment 5 bases; nucleotides outside the gene matches: 15. Germline CDR1 is SGHDT and CDR2 is YYEEEE. The CDR3 region has the DNA TGTGCCAGCAGCTTTTCCGGACTAGCGGACCATAGGGGGGAGACCCAGTACTTC. It specifies CASSFSGLADHRGETQYF.

The table lists this clonotype with a few counts. The chain couples TRBV5-6 to TRBJ1-2; perhaps TRBD1 as D (5 bases). V was clipped by 5 bases and J by 5 bases, with 10 bases between them. Germline V lookup: CDR1 SGHDT, CDR2 YYEEEE. This CDR3 is 12 amino acids long. Written as DNA, the CDR3 is TGTGCCAGCAGTATAACAGGATATGGCTACACCTTC. Translated: CASSITGYGYTF.

This clonotype appeared many times. The CDR3 is CASSHWAEDEQFF. In DNA, the CDR3 is TGTGCCAGCAGCCACTGGGCGGAGGATGAGCAGTTCTTC. This chain joins TRBV3-1 and TRBJ2-1; D is possibly TRBD2 (5 bases). This CDR3 spans 13 amino acids. Germline V gene data show CDR1 as LGHDT and CDR2 as YNNKEL (reference sequence). Trimming stripped 3 bases from V and 8 bases from J, with 11 bases between.

The chain links TRBV14 to TRBJ2-2, with D uncertain. The CDR3 is 13 amino acids. V lost 0 bases, J lost 7 bases, and 6 bases lay in between. CDR1 and CDR2 (germline): SGHDN, FVKESK. In nucleotides, the CDR3 is TGTGCCAGCAGCCAAGATCCTTTCGGGGAGCTGTTTTTT. It specifies CASSQDPFGELFF.

The V and J genes are TRBV5-1 and TRBJ2-1; D ambiguous. V was trimmed by 3 bases and J by 9 bases, leaving 22 bases between them. The CDR3 extends over 16 amino acids. Germline V gene lookup returns CDR1 SGHRS and CDR2 YFSETQ. As DNA, the CDR3 is TGCGCCAGCAGCTCATTCAGGATTCCCCATTTGGGTGAGCAGTTCTTC. It translates to CASSSFRIPHLGEQFF.

V gene TRBV29-1 combines with J gene TRBJ1-1; D gene uncertain. V lost 1 base, J lost 1 base, and 10 bases lay in between. The CDR3 consists of 14 residues. CDR1 and CDR2 from the germline V gene are SQVTM and ANQGSEA. The CDR3 sequence is CSVEGIPTNTEAFF. The DNA of the CDR3 is TGCAGCGTTGAAGGCATACCGACGAACACTGAAGCTTTCTTT.